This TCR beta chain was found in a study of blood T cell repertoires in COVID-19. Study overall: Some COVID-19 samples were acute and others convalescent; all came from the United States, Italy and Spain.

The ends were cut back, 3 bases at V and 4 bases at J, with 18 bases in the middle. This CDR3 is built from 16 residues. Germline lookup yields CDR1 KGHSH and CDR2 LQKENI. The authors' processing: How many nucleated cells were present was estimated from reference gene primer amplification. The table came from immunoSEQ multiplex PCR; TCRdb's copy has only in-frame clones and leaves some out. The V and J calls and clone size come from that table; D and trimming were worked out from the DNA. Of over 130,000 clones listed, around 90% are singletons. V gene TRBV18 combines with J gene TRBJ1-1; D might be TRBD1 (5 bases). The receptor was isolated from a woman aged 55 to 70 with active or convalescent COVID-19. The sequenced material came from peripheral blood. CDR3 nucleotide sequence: TGTGCCAGCTCACCTCCCGGCCGGAGAAGGGGCACTGAAGCTTTCTTT. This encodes CASSPPGRRRGTEAFF.